This TCR beta chain derives from a study of blood T cell repertoires in COVID-19. Looking at the study overall: Specimens from acute and convalescent COVID-19 originated in the United States, Italy and Spain. In each case, the material was cDNA or gDNA derived from T cells, B-cell-depleted T cells, or PBMCs.

Under the authors' procedure: It was from reference gene primer amplification that nucleated cell counts were estimated. Libraries were prepared by immunoSEQ multiplex PCR; TCRdb keeps only in-frame clonotypes and omits some of them. For V, J and clone size, that table is used; D and trimming come from the DNA. The profile covers fewer than 35,000 clones, with roughly 87% appearing a single time and over 1.5% taken by the ten largest. CDR3 length: 15 residues. Germline loops: CDR1 GTSNPN, CDR2 SVGIG (reference sequence). V was cut by 1 base and J by 6 bases, with 15 bases left in between. V and J are TRBV30 and TRBJ2-2; D is perhaps TRBD2 (6 bases). Sequencing input: peripheral blood. The source of this sequence is a man between 50 and 59 years old with active or convalescent COVID-19. DNA of the CDR3: TGTGCCTGGAGTGCCCCTCCGACTAGTTCCGGGGAGCTGTTTTTT. It encodes CAWSAPPTSSGELFF.